This TCR beta chain was recorded in a study of T cells and Merkel cell carcinoma outcomes (dated by TCRdb to 2020 to 2021). General notes on the study: The study looked at whether the tumor T-cell repertoire and T-cell density could predict clinical outcome in patients with Merkel cell carcinoma. Overall study outcomes, separate from this receptor: T-cell repertoire features combined with T-cell density were reported to predict clinical outcomes in Merkel cell carcinoma patients.

Samples came from patients with Merkel cell carcinoma. A word on this clone: Its binding antigen is unknown. No clone much larger than this one lies a single base away; base qualities are absent.

The germline V gene (reference sequence) supplies CDR1 GTSNPN and CDR2 SVGIG. Clipping removes 5 bases from V and 3 bases from J, with 0 as the unmatched junction base count. Its CDR3 holds 11 amino acids, cysteine through phenylalanine. The kept DNA is CDR3 alone, 33 bases in frame from the first base. The library was generated by the immunoSEQ multiplex PCR assay. Entries here come from immuneACCESS through TCRdb and include only in-frame sequences with V and J called. Some clones fail to appear in such tables; in the studies checked, an unresolved V gene covers under half of the shortfall, and the cause of the remainder is unknown. The sample table lists over 15,000 clones, 87% of them with a count of one. Less than 9.5% of the sample is taken by the ten largest.

Recombination joined TRBV30 with TRBJ1-2, with 7 bases in between that match TRBD1. The sequenced sample consisted of tumor tissue from Merkel cell carcinoma. The clonotype was recovered from a human donor with Merkel cell carcinoma. The bases are TGTGCCTGGGACAGGGACTATGGCTACACCTTC. Its protein reads: CAWDRDYGYTF.